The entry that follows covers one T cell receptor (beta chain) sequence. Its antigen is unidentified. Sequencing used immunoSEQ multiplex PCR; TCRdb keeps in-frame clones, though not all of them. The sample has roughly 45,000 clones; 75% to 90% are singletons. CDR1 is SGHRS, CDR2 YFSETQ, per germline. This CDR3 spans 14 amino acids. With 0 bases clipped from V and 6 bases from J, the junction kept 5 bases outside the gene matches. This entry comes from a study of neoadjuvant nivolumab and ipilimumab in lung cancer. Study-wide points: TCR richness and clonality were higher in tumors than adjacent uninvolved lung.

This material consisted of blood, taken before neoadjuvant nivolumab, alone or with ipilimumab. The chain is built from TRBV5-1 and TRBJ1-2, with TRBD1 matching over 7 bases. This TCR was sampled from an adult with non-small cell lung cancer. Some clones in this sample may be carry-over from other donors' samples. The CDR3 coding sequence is TGCGCCAGCAGCTTGGGACAGGGACCCCATGGCTACACCTTC. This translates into CASSLGQGPHGYTF.